Listed below are T cell receptor beta chains from one sample, sequenced in a study of beta chain features in type 1 diabetes. Profiled with immunoSEQ multiplex PCR; TCRdb holds only in-frame clones, not every one. Here the sample spans 130,000 or so clones, approximately 9.2% being singletons. The sample consisted of central memory CD4+ T cells from blood. These receptors originate from a man aged 18-30 years in good health. Both conserved end residues are part of each CDR3. D genes are given only for firm matches. Not every row has a clone size; where given, it reads once, few, many or a size class.

clone_size | j_call | v_call | d_call | cdr3_aa | cdr3_nt
many | TRBJ1-3 | TRBV13 | TRBD1 | CASRAADRGAGNTIYF | TGTGCCAGCAGGGCAGCGGACAGGGGAGCTGGAAACACCATATATTTT
few | TRBJ2-1 | TRBV4-2 | TRBD1 | CASSQLGQGAYNEQFF | TGTGCCAGCAGCCAATTGGGACAGGGGGCTTACAATGAGCAGTTCTTC
NA | TRBJ2-1 | TRBV10-3 | NA | CAISESRQSADEQFF | TGTGCCATCAGTGAGTCGAGACAGTCGGCGGATGAGCAGTTCTTC
NA | TRBJ2-3 | TRBV15 | TRBD2 | CATSPTSGGTDTQYF | TGTGCCACCAGCCCGACTAGCGGGGGCACAGATACGCAGTATTTT
few | TRBJ2-7 | TRBV7-3 | NA | CASSLNNGDEQYF | TGTGCCAGCAGCTTAAATAATGGAGACGAGCAGTACTTC
NA | TRBJ1-2 | TRBV6-1 | NA | CASSPLWGQGDGYTF | TGTGCCAGCAGCCCATTGTGGGGGCAAGGGGATGGCTACACCTTC
NA | TRBJ2-3 | TRBV7-9 | TRBD2 | CASSFVAGGDTQYF | TGTGCCAGCAGCTTTGTAGCGGGGGGTGATACGCAGTATTTT
few | TRBJ1-6 | TRBV11-2 | TRBD1 | CASSLDYNRGRSPLHF | TGTGCCAGCAGCTTAGATTATAACAGGGGTCGGTCACCCCTCCACTTT
NA | TRBJ2-5 | TRBV7-2 | NA | CASSQTDQETQYF | TGTGCCAGCAGCCAGACAGACCAAGAGACCCAGTACTTC
few | TRBJ2-1 | TRBV7-2 | NA | CASTSTAVPSSYNEQFF | TGTGCCAGCACCTCGACAGCTGTCCCGAGCTCCTACAATGAGCAGTTCTTC
NA | TRBJ2-3 | TRBV7-2 | NA | CASSLAPDSHGSTDTQYF | TGTGCCAGCAGCTTAGCGCCGGACAGCCACGGGAGCACAGATACGCAGTATTTT
NA | TRBJ1-2 | TRBV19 | NA | CASSDLGYGYTF | TGTGCCAGTAGTGACTTAGGTTATGGCTACACCTTC
few | TRBJ2-1 | TRBV27 | TRBD1 | CASSSPGQGAWEQFF | TGTGCCAGCAGTTCCCCGGGACAGGGGGCTTGGGAGCAGTTCTTC
many | TRBJ2-7 | TRBV27 | NA | CASSSWPSYEQYF | TGTGCCAGCAGTTCTTGGCCCTCCTACGAGCAGTACTTC
many | TRBJ2-5 | TRBV7-2 | NA | CASSFGSQETQYF | TGTGCCAGCAGCTTTGGGAGCCAAGAGACCCAGTACTTC
NA | TRBJ2-5 | TRBV6-5 | NA | CASYDPGSGETQYF | TGTGCCAGCTACGATCCGGGGTCGGGAGAGACCCAGTACTTC
few | TRBJ1-1 | TRBV5-8 | NA | CASSLRGSGTEAFF | TGTGCCAGCAGCTTGCGGGGTAGTGGAACTGAAGCTTTCTTT
NA | TRBJ2-7 | TRBV2 | NA | CASSVDYEQYF | TGTGCCAGCAGTGTAGACTACGAGCAGTACTTC
many | TRBJ2-1 | TRBV28 | NA | CASSRRDTIYNEQFF | TGTGCCAGCAGTCGACGGGACACCATTTACAATGAGCAGTTCTTC
NA | TRBJ2-7 | TRBV5-4 | TRBD1 | CASSLYGQGRSEQYF | TGTGCCAGCAGCCTGTATGGACAGGGAAGGAGCGAGCAGTACTTC
few | TRBJ2-2 | TRBV6-4 | NA | CASSASAAGELFF | TGTGCCAGCAGTGCTAGTGCGGCCGGGGAGCTGTTTTTT
NA | TRBJ2-5 | TRBV10-3 | TRBD1 | CAIKGQGALETQYF | TGTGCCATCAAGGGACAGGGGGCTTTAGAGACCCAGTACTTC
NA | TRBJ2-1 | TRBV4-2 | TRBD2 | CASSQVAGDVVSYNEQFF | TGTGCCAGCAGCCAGGTAGCGGGGGACGTTGTCTCCTACAATGAGCAGTTCTTC
many | TRBJ2-7 | TRBV5-1 | NA | CASSSGNTYEQYF | TGCGCCAGCAGCTCCGGGAACACCTACGAGCAGTACTTC
few | TRBJ2-7 | TRBV28 | NA | CASRSPGGAGASYEQYF | TGTGCCAGCAGATCCCCCGGCGGGGCGGGGGCCTCCTACGAGCAGTACTTC
NA | TRBJ1-5 | TRBV7-8 | TRBD1 | CASILGQGGVNQPQHF | TGTGCCAGCATACTAGGACAGGGTGGGGTCAATCAGCCCCAGCATTTT
few | TRBJ2-1 | TRBV7-2 | TRBD1 | CASSLARGQYLSYNEQFF | TGTGCCAGCAGCTTAGCCAGGGGGCAGTATCTCTCCTACAATGAGCAGTTCTTC
NA | TRBJ2-2 | TRBV7-2 | TRBD1 | CASKMGQEAGELFF | TGTGCCAGCAAAATGGGACAGGAGGCCGGGGAGCTGTTTTTT
few | TRBJ1-4 | TRBV5-1 | NA | CASSPDRNEKLFF | TGCGCCAGCAGCCCAGACAGGAATGAAAAACTGTTTTTT
many | TRBJ2-5 | TRBV7-2 | TRBD1 | CASSPGGGTGYRETQYF | TGTGCCAGCAGCCCAGGAGGCGGGACAGGGTATCGAGAGACCCAGTACTTC
NA | TRBJ2-7 | TRBV7-2 | NA | CASSLGTYAGYEQYF | TGTGCCAGCAGCTTAGGGACTTACGCGGGCTACGAGCAGTACTTC
NA | TRBJ1-6 | TRBV6-6 | NA | CASAEGFTGSPLHF | TGTGCCAGCGCGGAGGGTTTTACCGGTTCACCCCTCCACTTT
few | TRBJ2-7 | TRBV19 | TRBD1 | CASSTRTGSYEQYF | TGTGCCAGTAGTACCCGGACAGGTTCCTACGAGCAGTACTTC
few | TRBJ1-1 | TRBV25-1 | NA | CASSHNTEAFF | TGTGCCAGCAGCCATAACACTGAAGCTTTCTTT
few | TRBJ2-7 | TRBV11-2 | TRBD2 | CASTRTSGEKQYF | TGTGCCAGCACCAGGACTAGCGGGGAGAAGCAGTACTTC
few | TRBJ2-1 | TRBV7-8 | NA | CASRLGIADSVYNEQFF | TGTGCCAGCAGGTTAGGAATTGCGGACAGTGTCTACAATGAGCAGTTCTTC
few | TRBJ1-2 | TRBV5-8 | TRBD1 | CASSPTGFLYGYTF | TGTGCCAGCAGCCCGACAGGGTTTCTCTATGGCTACACCTTC
NA | TRBJ1-5 | TRBV30 | NA | CAWSLAGDQPQHF | TGTGCCTGGAGTCTGGCAGGGGATCAGCCCCAGCATTTT
NA | TRBJ1-3 | TRBV9 | NA | CASSVEAPGDGNTIYF | TGTGCCAGCAGCGTAGAGGCCCCAGGGGACGGAAACACCATATATTTT
few | TRBJ1-2 | TRBV27 | TRBD1 | CASRERGQGYTF | TGTGCCAGCAGAGAGAGGGGGCAGGGCTACACCTTC
NA | TRBJ1-5 | TRBV7-9 | TRBD1 | CASSPEGAGGNQPQHF | TGTGCCAGCAGCCCCGAGGGGGCAGGCGGCAATCAGCCCCAGCATTTT
few | TRBJ2-1 | TRBV11-2 | NA | CASSSYRVPYNEQFF | TGTGCCAGCAGCTCGTACAGGGTCCCCTACAATGAGCAGTTCTTC
few | TRBJ2-3 | TRBV5-1 | NA | CASSLGRGADTQYF | TGCGCCAGCAGCTTGGGCAGGGGCGCAGATACGCAGTATTTT
NA | TRBJ2-7 | TRBV6-6 | TRBD1 | CASSLSGTDAYEQYF | TGTGCCAGCAGTCTTTCCGGGACAGATGCCTACGAGCAGTACTTC
few | TRBJ2-1 | TRBV7-6 | NA | CASSLGLNNEQFF | TGTGCCAGCAGCTTAGGTCTAAACAATGAGCAGTTCTTC
NA | TRBJ1-6 | TRBV28 | NA | CASSAPTGYNSPLHF | TGTGCCAGCAGTGCCCCGACAGGCTATAATTCACCCCTCCACTTT
few | TRBJ1-2 | TRBV2 | NA | CARESYYGYTF | TGTGCCCGGGAGAGCTACTATGGCTACACCTTC
few | TRBJ2-5 | TRBV28 | NA | CASSTGRRGETQYF | TGTGCCAGCAGCACAGGGCGGAGAGGGGAGACCCAGTACTTC